The clone carrying this T cell receptor beta chain was observed a few times. The ends were cut back, 6 bases at V and 4 bases at J, with 18 bases in the middle. Germline V gives CDR1 SQVTM, CDR2 ANQGSEA. CDR3 size: 14 residues. The protocol was immunoSEQ multiplex PCR, while the TCRdb copy is restricted to in-frame clones and leaves out a portion. The sample includes 140,000 to 150,000 clones, about four fifths of them seen just once. This specimen comes from a study of blood T cell repertoires in COVID-19. The clonotype was recovered from a woman aged 50 to 65 who had been exposed to COVID-19. The chain carries TRBV29-1 and TRBJ1-1, with D possibly matching TRBD1 (6 bases). The sequencing sample was made of PBMCs or T cells enriched from blood (not recorded which). The CDR3 is CSVTQQGGVTEAFF. CDR3 bases: TGCAGCGTAACCCAACAGGGTGGGGTCACTGAAGCTTTCTTT.